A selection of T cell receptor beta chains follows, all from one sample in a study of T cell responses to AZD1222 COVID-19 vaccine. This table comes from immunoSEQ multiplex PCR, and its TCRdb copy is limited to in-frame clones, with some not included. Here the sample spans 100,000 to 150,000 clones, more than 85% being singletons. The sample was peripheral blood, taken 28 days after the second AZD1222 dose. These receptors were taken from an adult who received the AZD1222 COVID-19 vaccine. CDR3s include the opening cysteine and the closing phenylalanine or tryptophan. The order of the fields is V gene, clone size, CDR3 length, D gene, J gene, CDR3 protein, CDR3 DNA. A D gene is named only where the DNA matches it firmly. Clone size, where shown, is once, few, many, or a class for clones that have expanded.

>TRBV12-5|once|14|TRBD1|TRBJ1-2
CASGSGDRGHGYTF
TGTGCTAGTGGTTCGGGGGACAGGGGCCATGGCTACACCTTC
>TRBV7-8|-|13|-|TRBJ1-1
CASTPGRNTEAFF
TGTGCCAGCACTCCTGGGAGGAACACTGAAGCTTTCTTT
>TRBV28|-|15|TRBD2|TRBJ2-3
CASSLGPGGLHTQYF
TGTGCCAGCAGTTTAGGGCCGGGGGGGTTACATACGCAGTATTTT
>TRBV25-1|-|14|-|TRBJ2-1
CASSEYPGRNEQFF
TGTGCCAGCAGTGAATATCCGGGACGGAATGAGCAGTTCTTC
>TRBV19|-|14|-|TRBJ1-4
CASSPTGTGEKLFF
TGTGCCAGTAGTCCGACAGGTACGGGCGAAAAACTGTTTTTT
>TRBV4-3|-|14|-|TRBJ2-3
CASSQDPGVGTQYF
TGCGCCAGCAGCCAAGATCCGGGAGTTGGTACGCAGTATTTT
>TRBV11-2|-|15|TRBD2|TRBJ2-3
CASSLGGRDTDTQYF
TGTGCCAGCAGCTTAGGTGGGAGGGACACAGATACGCAGTATTTT
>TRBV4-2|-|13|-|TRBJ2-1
CASSQAGTDEQFF
TGTGCCAGCAGCCAAGCGGGGACGGATGAGCAGTTCTTC
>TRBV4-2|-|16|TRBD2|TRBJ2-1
CASSQPGTSGGGEQFF
TGTGCCAGCAGCCAACCCGGGACTAGCGGGGGAGGCGAGCAGTTCTTC
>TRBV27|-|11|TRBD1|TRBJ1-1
CASRGQGGAFF
TGTGCCAGCAGGGGACAGGGGGGAGCTTTCTTT
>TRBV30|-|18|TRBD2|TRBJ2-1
CAWSLADKFINSYNEQFF
TGTGCCTGGAGTCTAGCGGATAAGTTTATTAACTCCTACAATGAGCAGTTCTTC
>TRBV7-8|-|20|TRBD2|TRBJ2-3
CASSSPGTSGRVRSTDTQYF
TGTGCCAGCAGCTCCCCCGGGACTAGCGGCCGTGTGAGGAGCACAGATACGCAGTATTTT
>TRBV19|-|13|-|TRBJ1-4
CASSVQGGEKLFF
TGTGCCAGTAGTGTACAGGGTGGGGAAAAACTGTTTTTT
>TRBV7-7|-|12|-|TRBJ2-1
CASSDNANEQFF
TGTGCTAGCAGCGACAATGCCAATGAGCAGTTCTTC
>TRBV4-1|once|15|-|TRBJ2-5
CASSQTSTYQETQYF
TGCGCCAGCAGCCAAACGTCTACGTACCAAGAGACCCAGTACTTC
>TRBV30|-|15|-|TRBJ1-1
CAWSRVLPMNTEAFF
TGTGCCTGGAGTAGGGTCTTGCCGATGAACACTGAAGCTTTCTTT
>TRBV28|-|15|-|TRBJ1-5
CASSLGVGLNQPQHF
TGTGCCAGCAGTTTAGGTGTCGGGCTGAATCAGCCCCAGCATTTT
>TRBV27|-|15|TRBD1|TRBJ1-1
CASSPRQGRNTEAFF
TGTGCCAGCAGTCCCCGACAGGGTAGAAACACTGAAGCTTTCTTT
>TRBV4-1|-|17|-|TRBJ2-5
CASSQDRRGGLMETQYF
TGCGCCAGCAGCCAAGATCGCAGGGGCGGCCTGATGGAGACCCAGTACTTC
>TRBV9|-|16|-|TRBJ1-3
CASSVGQTPSGNTIYF
TGTGCCAGCAGCGTAGGTCAGACGCCCTCTGGAAACACCATATATTTT
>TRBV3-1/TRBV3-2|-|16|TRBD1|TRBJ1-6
CASSQRGQGNNSPLHF
TGTGCCAGCAGCCAAAGGGGACAGGGGAATAATTCACCCCTCCACTTT
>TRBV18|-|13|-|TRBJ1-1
CASSPGLNTEAFF
TGTGCCAGCTCACCAGGTCTCAACACTGAAGCTTTCTTT
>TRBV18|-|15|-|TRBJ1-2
CASSPPRGTGYGYTF
TGTGCCAGCTCACCACCGCGGGGAACGGGCTATGGCTACACCTTC
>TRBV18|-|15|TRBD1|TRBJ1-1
CASSPIQGAGTEAFF
TGTGCCAGCTCACCGATTCAGGGGGCGGGGACTGAAGCTTTCTTT
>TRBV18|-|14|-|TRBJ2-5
CASSPPSGTSTQYF
TGTGCCAGCTCACCACCGTCAGGGACGTCGACCCAGTACTTC
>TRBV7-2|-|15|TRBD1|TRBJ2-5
CASSLVQGAGETQYF
TGTGCCAGCAGCTTAGTTCAGGGGGCAGGAGAGACCCAGTACTTC
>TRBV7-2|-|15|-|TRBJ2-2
CASSGTLANTGELFF
TGTGCCAGCAGCGGGACACTCGCGAACACCGGGGAGCTGTTTTTT
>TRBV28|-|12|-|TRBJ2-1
CASSSRGNEQFF
TGTGCCAGCAGTTCCAGGGGTAATGAGCAGTTCTTC
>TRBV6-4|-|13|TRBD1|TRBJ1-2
CASTLDRLYGYTF
TGTGCCAGCACCCTGGACAGGCTATATGGCTACACCTTC
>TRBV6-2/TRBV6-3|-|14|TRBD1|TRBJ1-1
CASSLTGVRTEAFF
TGTGCCAGCAGTCTCACAGGGGTAAGGACTGAAGCTTTCTTT
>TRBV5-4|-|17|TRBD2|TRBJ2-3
CASSGRLAGGFTDTQYF
TGTGCCAGCAGCGGGAGACTAGCGGGGGGTTTCACAGATACGCAGTATTTT
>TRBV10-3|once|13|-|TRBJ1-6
CAIRGVDNSPLHF
TGTGCCATCAGGGGGGTGGATAATTCACCCCTCCACTTT
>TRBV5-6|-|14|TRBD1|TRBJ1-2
CASSLVRTGYGYTF
TGTGCCAGCAGCTTGGTGAGGACAGGGTACGGCTACACCTTC
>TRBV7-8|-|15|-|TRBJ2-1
CASSVDQGEWNEQFF
TGTGCCAGCAGCGTCGACCAGGGCGAGTGGAATGAGCAGTTCTTC
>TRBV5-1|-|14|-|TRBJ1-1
CASSYSDKNTEAFF
TGCGCCAGCAGCTATTCCGACAAGAACACTGAAGCTTTCTTT
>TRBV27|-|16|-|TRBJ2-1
CASSFRESTINNEQFF
TGTGCCAGCAGTTTCAGGGAATCTACAATAAACAATGAGCAGTTCTTC
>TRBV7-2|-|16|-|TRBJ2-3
CASSLEAGRTTDTQYF
TGTGCCAGCAGCTTAGAGGCGGGCAGAACCACAGATACGCAGTATTTT
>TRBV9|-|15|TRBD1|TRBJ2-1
CASSAGTGGGFEQFF
TGTGCCAGCAGCGCAGGGACAGGGGGCGGTTTTGAGCAGTTCTTC
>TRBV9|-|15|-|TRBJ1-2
CASSVGPTASYGYTF
TGTGCCAGCAGCGTAGGTCCGACAGCGAGCTATGGCTACACCTTC
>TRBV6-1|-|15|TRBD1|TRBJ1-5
CASSESGQGYQPQHF
TGTGCCAGCAGTGAATCGGGACAGGGGTATCAGCCCCAGCATTTT
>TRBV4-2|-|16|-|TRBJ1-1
CASSQGGLLMNTEAFF
TGTGCCAGCAGCCAAGGGGGTTTACTAATGAACACTGAAGCTTTCTTT